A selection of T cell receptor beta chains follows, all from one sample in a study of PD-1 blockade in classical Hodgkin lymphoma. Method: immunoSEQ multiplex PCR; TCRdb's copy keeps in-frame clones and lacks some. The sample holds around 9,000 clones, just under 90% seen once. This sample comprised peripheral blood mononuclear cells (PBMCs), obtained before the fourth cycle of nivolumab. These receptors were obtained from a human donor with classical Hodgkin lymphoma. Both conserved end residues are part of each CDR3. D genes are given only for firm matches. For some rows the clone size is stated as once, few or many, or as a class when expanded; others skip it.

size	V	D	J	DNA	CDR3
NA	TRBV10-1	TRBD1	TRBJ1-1	TGCGCCAGCAGTACGGGACAGGGGTACACTGAAGCTTTCTTT	CASSTGQGYTEAFF
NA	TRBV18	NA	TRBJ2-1	TGTGCCAGCTCTCGAAGACAGAGCTCCTACAATGAGCAGTTCTTC	CASSRRQSSYNEQFF
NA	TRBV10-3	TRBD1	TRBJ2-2	TGTGCCATCAGTGAGCCGACAGGGCCCGGGGAGCTGTTTTTT	CAISEPTGPGELFF
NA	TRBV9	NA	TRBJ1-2	TGTGCCAGCAGCCCACAGGGCCAGGGCTATGGCTACACCTTC	CASSPQGQGYGYTF
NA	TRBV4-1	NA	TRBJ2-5	TGCGCCAGCAGCCAGTCGGGGTCCGAGACCCAGTACTTC	CASSQSGSETQYF
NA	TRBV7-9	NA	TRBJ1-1	TGTGCCAGCAGCTCCAGGGTCATGAACACTGAAGCTTTCTTT	CASSSRVMNTEAFF
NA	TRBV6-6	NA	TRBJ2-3	TGTGCCAGCAGGGTCACAGATACGCAGTATTTT	CASRVTDTQYF
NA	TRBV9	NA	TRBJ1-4	TGTGCCAGCAGCGTTCAGGGTGGGAGGGAAAAACTGTTTTTT	CASSVQGGREKLFF
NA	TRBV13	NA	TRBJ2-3	TGTGCCAGCAGCTTACGTGCTGGGGCGACAGATACGCAGTATTTT	CASSLRAGATDTQYF
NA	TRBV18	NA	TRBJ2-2	TGTGCCAGCTCAGCCAGGGACGGGGAGCTGTTTTTT	CASSARDGELFF
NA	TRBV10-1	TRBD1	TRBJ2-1	TGCGCCAGCAGCACAGGGGACAATGTAAACGAGCAGTTCTTC	CASSTGDNVNEQFF
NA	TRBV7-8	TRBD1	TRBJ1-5	TGTGCCAGCAGCTTTAGGGACAGCCGCAATCAGCCCCAGCATTTT	CASSFRDSRNQPQHF
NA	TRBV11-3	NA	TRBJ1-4	TGTGCCAGCAGCTGGAAACAAAATGAAAAACTGTTTTTT	CASSWKQNEKLFF
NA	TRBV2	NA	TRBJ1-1	TGTGCCAGCAGTGAAGTCAGGGCAGGGCATGGTGAAGCTTTCTTT	CASSEVRAGHGEAFF
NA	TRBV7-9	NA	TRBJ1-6	TGTGCCAGCAGCTTACCCGGGGCTAATTCACCCCTCCACTTT	CASSLPGANSPLHF
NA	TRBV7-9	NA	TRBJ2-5	TGTGCCAGCAGTCCCCTGGCCACTTCGTACCAAGAGACCCAGTACTTC	CASSPLATSYQETQYF
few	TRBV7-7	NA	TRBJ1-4	TGTGCTAGCAGCCTTGGGGAAGGTGAAAAACTGTTTTTT	CASSLGEGEKLFF
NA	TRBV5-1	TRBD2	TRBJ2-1	TGCGCCAGCAGCTCTAGCGGGGGTCTGAATGAGCAGTTCTTC	CASSSSGGLNEQFF
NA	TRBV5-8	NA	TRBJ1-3	TGTGCCAGCAGCTTGAAGGGCATGCGTACCTCTGGAAACACCATATATTTT	CASSLKGMRTSGNTIYF
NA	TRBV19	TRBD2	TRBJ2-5	TGTGCCAGTAGTGGACTAGCGGAAGAGACCCAGTACTTC	CASSGLAEETQYF
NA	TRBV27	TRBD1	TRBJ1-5	TGTGCCAGCAGACCGGGACAGGGTAACCAGCCCCAGCATTTT	CASRPGQGNQPQHF
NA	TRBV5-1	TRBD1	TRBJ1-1	TGCGCCAGCAGCTTGACAGGGGGGGACACTGAAGCTTTCTTT	CASSLTGGDTEAFF
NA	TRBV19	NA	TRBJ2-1	TGTGCCAGTAGTACCCACGCGGTTTGGGGCCTCTACAATGAGCAGTTCTTC	CASSTHAVWGLYNEQFF
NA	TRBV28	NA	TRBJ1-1	TGTGCCAGCAGAACTGACGGGAACACTGAAGCTTTCTTT	CASRTDGNTEAFF
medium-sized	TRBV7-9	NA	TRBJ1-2	TGTGCCAGCAGCCTGACGCGTGTAGGGCCCGCAGCTAACTATGGCTACACCTTC	CASSLTRVGPAANYGYTF
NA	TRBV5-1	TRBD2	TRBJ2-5	TGCGCCAGCAGCGCCGGGGGGCAAGAGACCCAGTACTTC	CASSAGGQETQYF
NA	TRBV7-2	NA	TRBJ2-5	TGTGCCAGCAGCAAGTACCAAGAGACCCAGTACTTC	CASSKYQETQYF
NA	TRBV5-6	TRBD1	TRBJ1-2	TGTGCCAGCAGCTTGCCAGGGGGAAGGCGAGGCTACACCTTC	CASSLPGGRRGYTF
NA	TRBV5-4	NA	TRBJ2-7	TGTGCCAGCAGCTTTCCAGGAAGTCGTTATTACGAGCAGTACTTC	CASSFPGSRYYEQYF
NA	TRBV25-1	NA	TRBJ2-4	TGTGCCAGCAGCCCGAGGGTACTAGCCAAAAACATTCAGTACTTC	CASSPRVLAKNIQYF
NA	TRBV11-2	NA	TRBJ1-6	TGTGCCAGCAGCTCCCGTACCCACGGACGGGATAATTCACCCCTCCACTTT	CASSSRTHGRDNSPLHF
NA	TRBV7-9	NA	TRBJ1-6	TGTGCCAGCAGCCCCCCGGGTTCCTATAATTCACCCCTCCACTTT	CASSPPGSYNSPLHF
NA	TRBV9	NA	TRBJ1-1	TGTGCCAGCAGCGTCGTAGGGGGTAAAGCTTTCTTT	CASSVVGGKAFF
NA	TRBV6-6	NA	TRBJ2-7	TGTGCCAGCAGTGGCCTCTACGAGCAGTACTTC	CASSGLYEQYF
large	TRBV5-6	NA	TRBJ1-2	TGTGCCAGCAGCTTGGGGGACGGCTATGGCTACACCTTC	CASSLGDGYGYTF
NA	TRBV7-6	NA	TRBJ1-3	TGTGCCAGCAGCTTAGGGGGGGGGAACTCTGGAAACACCATATATTTT	CASSLGGGNSGNTIYF
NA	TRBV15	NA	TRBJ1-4	TGTGCCACCAGCATCGGGAACTCCGCAACTAATGAAAAACTGTTTTTT	CATSIGNSATNEKLFF
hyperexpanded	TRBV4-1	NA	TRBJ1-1	TGCGCCAGCAGCACTCGGACAGAGAACACTGAAGCTTTCTTT	CASSTRTENTEAFF
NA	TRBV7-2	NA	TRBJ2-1	TGTGCCAGCAGCTTGATCACCAATGAGCAGTTCTTC	CASSLITNEQFF
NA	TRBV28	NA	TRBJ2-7	TGTGCCAGCAGTTCCCCAAGCTCCTACGAGCAGTACTTC	CASSSPSSYEQYF
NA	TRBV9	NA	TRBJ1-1	TGTGCCAGCAGCGGGGCAGGGGACCCGGTGGGCACTGAAGCTTTCTTT	CASSGAGDPVGTEAFF
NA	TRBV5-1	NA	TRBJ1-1	TGCGCCAGCAGCTTGGCCCGGTACGCTAGGGGGAGGGGGGTCCTGAACACTGAAGCTTTCTTT	CASSLARYARGRGVLNTEAFF
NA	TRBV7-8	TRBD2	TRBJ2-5	TGTGCCAGCAGCTCTTCTCGACCGGGACTAGCGGGGGAGGAGACCCAGTACTTC	CASSSSRPGLAGEETQYF
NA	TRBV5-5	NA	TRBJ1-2	TGTGCCAGCAGCTTGGTGGCAAGGGACGAAGGTTATGGCTACACCTTC	CASSLVARDEGYGYTF
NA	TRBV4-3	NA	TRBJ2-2	TGCGCCAGCAGCCAATTGGTTCTGAACACCGGGGAGCTGTTTTTT	CASSQLVLNTGELFF
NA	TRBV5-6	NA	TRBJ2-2	TGTGCCAGCAGCTTGGTCCCTTTCCGGGACAAGCACGGGGAGCTGTTTTTT	CASSLVPFRDKHGELFF
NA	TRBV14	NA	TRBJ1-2	TGTGCCAGCAGCCGACGACCCCCAGACAGGAGGGATGGCTACACCTTC	CASSRRPPDRRDGYTF
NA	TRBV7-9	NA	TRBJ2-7	TGTGCCAGCAGCCAGGGCGTGGGCAGGGTTATAGAGCAGTACTTC	CASSQGVGRVIEQYF
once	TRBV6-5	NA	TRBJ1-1	TGTGCCAGCAGTTACTCGGGTCAGTCAAACACTGAAGCTTTCTTT	CASSYSGQSNTEAFF
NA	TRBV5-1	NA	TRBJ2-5	TGCGCCAGCAGCGACAATTACAGCCAACAAGAGACCCAGTACTTC	CASSDNYSQQETQYF
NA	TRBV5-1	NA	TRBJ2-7	TGCGCCAGCAGCTTGGGCCAGGTCTACGAGCAGTACTTC	CASSLGQVYEQYF
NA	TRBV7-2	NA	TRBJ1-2	TGTGCCAGCAGCTTACCCTTGGCTGGCTATGGCTACACCTTC	CASSLPLAGYGYTF
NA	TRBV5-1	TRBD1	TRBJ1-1	TGCGCCAGCAGCTTGGCATGGGGGACAGGGAGCGGCGGCACTGAAGCTTTCTTT	CASSLAWGTGSGGTEAFF
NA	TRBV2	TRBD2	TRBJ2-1	TGTGCCAGCAGTGAGTCCGGGAGGTCCTACAATGAGCAGTTCTTC	CASSESGRSYNEQFF
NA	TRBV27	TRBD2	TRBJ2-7	TGTGCCAGCAGTTTATTATCGGTTACTAGCGGCGAGCAGTACTTC	CASSLLSVTSGEQYF